The 5 T cell receptor beta chains below all came from one sample that was sequenced in a study of blood T cell repertoires in COVID-19. Generated by immunoSEQ multiplex PCR, the TCRdb table keeps only in-frame clones and is missing some. Among about 380,000 clones listed, 87% were seen once. Material for sequencing was PBMCs or T cells enriched from blood (not recorded which). These receptors were obtained from a man aged 30-40 years who had recovered from COVID-19.

The V and J genes are TRBV6-6 and TRBJ1-2; 8 positions agree with TRBD1. Germline loops: CDR1 MNHNY, CDR2 SVGAGI (reference sequence). With 7 bases clipped from V and 8 bases from J, the junction kept 9 bases outside the gene matches. This CDR3 has 13 amino acids. CDR3 residues: CASIEDRAGGYTF. CDR3 sequence (DNA): TGTGCCAGCATTGAGGACAGGGCTGGAGGCTACACCTTC.

V gene TRBV2 combines with J gene TRBJ2-2; no reliable D call. The CDR3 extends over 12 amino acids. The V end was cut by 4 bases, the J end by 6 bases, with 6 bases between. In germline, CDR1 is SNHLY, CDR2 FYNNEI. CDR3 sequence (DNA): TGTGCCAGCAGTGTTCTGTCCGGGGAGCTGTTTTTT. It yields the protein CASSVLSGELFF.

The V gene is TRBV18, the J gene TRBJ1-5, with D maybe TRBD1 (5 bases). This CDR3 is 13 amino acids long. The germline V gene has CDR1 KGHSH and CDR2 LQKENI. V was cut by 4 bases and J by 5 bases, with 9 bases left in between. The CDR3 DNA follows: TGTGCCAGCTCACAGGGGCTCGATCAGCCCCAGCATTTT. Translating gives CASSQGLDQPQHF. Together with reference TRBV18 and TRBJ1-5, the CDR3 gives the full variable domain: NAGVMQNPRHLVRRRGQEARLRCSPMKGHSHVYWYRQLPEEGLKFMVYLQKENIIDESGMPKERFSAEFPKEGPSILRIQQVVRGDSAAYFCASSQGLDQPQHFGDGTRLSIL.

The V and J genes are TRBV4-2 and TRBJ1-6; a weak D match, TRBD1 (5 bases). V was trimmed by 8 bases and J by 6 bases, leaving 14 bases between them. The CDR3 totals 14 residues. Germline V gene data show CDR1 as LGHNA and CDR2 as YNFKEQ. CDR3: CASCADSINSPLHF. The CDR3 nucleotides read TGTGCCAGCTGCGCCGACAGTATTAATTCACCCCTCCACTTT.

The chain links TRBV2 to TRBJ2-1, with 9 bases fitting TRBD2. This CDR3 contains 15 residues. With 3 bases clipped from V and 10 bases from J, the junction kept 10 bases outside the gene matches. Germline CDR1 SNHLY, CDR2 FYNNEI. CDR3 loop: CASSESREGPVEQFF. The CDR3 bases are TGTGCCAGCAGTGAGTCGCGGGAGGGTCCCGTGGAGCAGTTCTTC.